This TCR beta chain was sequenced during a study of cytomegalovirus exposure and HLA in healthy donors. This CDR3 comprises 15 residues. Looked up from germline, CDR1 is MDHEN and CDR2 is SYDVKM. Worth noting for this clone: A read error may produce the germline difference seen at one junction end.

It was with 60 Vbeta and 13 Jbeta primers that the PCR ran. Assay: immunoSEQ multiplex PCR; the TCRdb copy retains only in-frame clones and omits some. Seen here are some 120,000 clones, about 70% observed once, and the top ten hold 2% to 2.5%. V usage is TRBV28 and J usage is TRBJ1-5; 7 bases agree with TRBD1. The sample was PBMCs. The receptor comes from a woman aged 40 to 50 in good health and CMV-seropositive. The CDR3 DNA reads as TGTGCCAGCAGTTTAAGGGGGCCTAGCGATCAGCCCCAGCATTTT. Translated: CASSLRGPSDQPQHF.